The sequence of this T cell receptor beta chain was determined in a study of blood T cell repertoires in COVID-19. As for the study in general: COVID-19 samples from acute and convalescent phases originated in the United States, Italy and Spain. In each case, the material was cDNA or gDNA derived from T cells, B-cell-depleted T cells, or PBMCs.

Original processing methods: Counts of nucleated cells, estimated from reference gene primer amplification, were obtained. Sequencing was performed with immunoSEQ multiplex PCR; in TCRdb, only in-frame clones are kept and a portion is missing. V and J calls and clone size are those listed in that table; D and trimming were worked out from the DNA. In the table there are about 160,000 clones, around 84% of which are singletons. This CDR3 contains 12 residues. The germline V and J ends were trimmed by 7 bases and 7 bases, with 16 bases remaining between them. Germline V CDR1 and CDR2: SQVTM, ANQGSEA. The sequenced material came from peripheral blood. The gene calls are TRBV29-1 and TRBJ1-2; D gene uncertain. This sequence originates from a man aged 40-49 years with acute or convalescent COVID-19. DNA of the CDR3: TGCAGCGCCCTTGACAACTCCGCTGGCTACACCTTC. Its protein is CSALDNSAGYTF.